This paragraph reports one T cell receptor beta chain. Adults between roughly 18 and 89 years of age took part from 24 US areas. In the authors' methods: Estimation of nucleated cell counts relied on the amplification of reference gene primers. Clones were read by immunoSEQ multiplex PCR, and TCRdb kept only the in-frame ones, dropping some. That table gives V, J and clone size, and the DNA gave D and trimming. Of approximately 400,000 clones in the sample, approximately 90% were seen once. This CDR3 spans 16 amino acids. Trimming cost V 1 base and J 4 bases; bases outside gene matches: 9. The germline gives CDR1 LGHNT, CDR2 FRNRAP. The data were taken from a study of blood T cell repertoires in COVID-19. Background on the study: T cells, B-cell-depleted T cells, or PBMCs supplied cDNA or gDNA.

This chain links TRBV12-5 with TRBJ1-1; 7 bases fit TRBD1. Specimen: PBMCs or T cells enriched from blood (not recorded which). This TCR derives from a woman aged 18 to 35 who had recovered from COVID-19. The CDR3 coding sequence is TGTGCTAGTGGTTTGGACCGACAGGGTCTTGGCACTGAAGCTTTCTTT. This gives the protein CASGLDRQGLGTEAFF.